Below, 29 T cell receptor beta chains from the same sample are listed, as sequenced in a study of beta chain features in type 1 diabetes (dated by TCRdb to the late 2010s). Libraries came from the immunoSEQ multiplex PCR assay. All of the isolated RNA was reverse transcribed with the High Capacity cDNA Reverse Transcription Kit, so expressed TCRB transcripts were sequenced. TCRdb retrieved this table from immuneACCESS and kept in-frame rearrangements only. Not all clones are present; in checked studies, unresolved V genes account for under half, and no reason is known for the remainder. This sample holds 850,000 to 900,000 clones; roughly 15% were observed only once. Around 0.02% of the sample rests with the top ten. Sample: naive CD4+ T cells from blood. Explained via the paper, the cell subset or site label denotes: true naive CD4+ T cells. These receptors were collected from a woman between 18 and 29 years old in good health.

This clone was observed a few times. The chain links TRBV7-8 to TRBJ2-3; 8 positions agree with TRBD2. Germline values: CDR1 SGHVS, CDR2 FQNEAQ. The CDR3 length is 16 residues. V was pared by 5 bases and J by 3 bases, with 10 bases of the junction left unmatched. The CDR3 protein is CASSLRAGERTDTQYF. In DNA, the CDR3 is TGTGCCAGCAGCCTTCGAGCGGGGGAAAGAACAGATACGCAGTATTTT.

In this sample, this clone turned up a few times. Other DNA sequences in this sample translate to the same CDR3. CDR3 amino acids: CASSTSGTSYNEQFF. Here the CDR3 DNA reads TGTGCCAGCAGCACAAGCGGGACCTCCTACAATGAGCAGTTCTTC. This chain connects TRBV7-2 to TRBJ2-1; 7 bases align to TRBD2. Germline loops: CDR1 SGHTA, CDR2 FQGNSA. The trim removed 5 bases at V and 0 bases at J, leaving 4 bases unmatched. The CDR3 is made up of 15 amino acids.

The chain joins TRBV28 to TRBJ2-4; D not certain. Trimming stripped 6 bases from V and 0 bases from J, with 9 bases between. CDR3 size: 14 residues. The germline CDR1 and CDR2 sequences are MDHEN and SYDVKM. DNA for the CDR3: TGTGCCAGCAGCCTAGACATAGCCAAAAACATTCAGTACTTC. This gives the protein CASSLDIAKNIQYF.

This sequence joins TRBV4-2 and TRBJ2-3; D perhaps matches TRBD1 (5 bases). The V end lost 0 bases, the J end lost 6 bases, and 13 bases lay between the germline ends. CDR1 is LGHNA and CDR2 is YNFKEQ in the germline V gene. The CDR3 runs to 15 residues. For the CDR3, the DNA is TGTGCCAGCAGCCAAGAGATTGTGAAGGGGGATACGCAGTATTTT. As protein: CASSQEIVKGDTQYF.

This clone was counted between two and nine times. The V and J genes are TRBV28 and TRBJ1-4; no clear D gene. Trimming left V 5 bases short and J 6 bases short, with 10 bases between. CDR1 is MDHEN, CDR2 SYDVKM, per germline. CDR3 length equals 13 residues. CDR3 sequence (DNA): TGTGCCAGCAGTAGGGCTAGTTATGAAAAACTGTTTTTT. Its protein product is CASSRASYEKLFF.

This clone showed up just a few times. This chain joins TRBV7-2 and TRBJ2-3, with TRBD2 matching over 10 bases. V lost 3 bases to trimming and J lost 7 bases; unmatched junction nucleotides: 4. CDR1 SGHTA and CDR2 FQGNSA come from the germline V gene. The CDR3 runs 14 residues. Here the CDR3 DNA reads TGTGCCAGCAGCTTCCTAGCGGGAGCTCATACGCAGTATTTT. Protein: CASSFLAGAHTQYF.

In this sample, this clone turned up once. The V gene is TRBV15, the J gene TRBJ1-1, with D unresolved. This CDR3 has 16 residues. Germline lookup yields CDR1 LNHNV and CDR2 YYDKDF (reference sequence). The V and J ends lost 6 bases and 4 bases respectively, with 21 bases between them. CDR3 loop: CATSMTLGPMGTEAFF. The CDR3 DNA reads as TGTGCCACCAGTATGACCCTGGGCCCAATGGGCACTGAAGCTTTCTTT. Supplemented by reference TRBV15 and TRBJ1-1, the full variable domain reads DAMVIQNPRYQVTQFGKPVTLSCSQTLNHNVMYWYQQKSSQAPKLLFHYYDKDFNNEADTPDNFQSRRPNTSFCFLDIRSPGLGDTAMYLCATSMTLGPMGTEAFFGQGTRLTVV.

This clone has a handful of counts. CDR3 nucleotide sequence: TGCAGCGTAGCGAGACAGTACAATGAGCAGTTCTTC. Encoded protein: CSVARQYNEQFF. J is TRBJ2-1 and V is TRBV29-1, with D possibly matching TRBD1 (5 bases). The V gene's germline CDR1 is SQVTM and CDR2 ANQGSEA. The CDR3 is 12 residues long. V lost 6 bases to trimming and J lost 4 bases, with 10 bases between them.

The CDR3: CASSPGTGDQPQHF. CDR3 DNA: TGTGCCAGCAGCCCCGGGACAGGGGATCAGCCCCAGCATTTT. The rearrangement joins TRBV7-9 to TRBJ1-5; 10 nucleotides line up with TRBD1. V shed 5 bases, J shed 5 bases, and the junction held 3 bases outside the gene matches. The CDR3 spans 14 residues. Germline-derived CDR1 and CDR2 are SEHNR and FQNEAQ (reference sequence).

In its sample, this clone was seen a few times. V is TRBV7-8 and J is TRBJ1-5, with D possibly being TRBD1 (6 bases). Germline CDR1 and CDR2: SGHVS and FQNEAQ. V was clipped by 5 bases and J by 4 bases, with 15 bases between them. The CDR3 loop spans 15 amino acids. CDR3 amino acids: CASSDYRVSNQPQHF. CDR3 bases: TGTGCCAGCAGCGACTACAGGGTTTCGAATCAGCCCCAGCATTTT.

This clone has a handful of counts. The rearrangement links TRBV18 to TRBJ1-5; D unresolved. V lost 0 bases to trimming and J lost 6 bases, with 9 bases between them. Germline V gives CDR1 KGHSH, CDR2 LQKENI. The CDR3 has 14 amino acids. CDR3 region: CASSPPTGVQPQHF. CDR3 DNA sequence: TGTGCCAGCTCACCACCGACCGGGGTTCAGCCCCAGCATTTT.

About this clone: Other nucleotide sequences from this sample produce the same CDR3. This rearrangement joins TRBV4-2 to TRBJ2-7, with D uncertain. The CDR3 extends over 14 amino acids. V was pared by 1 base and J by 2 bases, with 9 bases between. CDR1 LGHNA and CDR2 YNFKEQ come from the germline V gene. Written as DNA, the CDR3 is TGTGCCAGCAGCCAAGGCAAGGGTACCTACGAGCAGTACTTC. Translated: CASSQGKGTYEQYF.

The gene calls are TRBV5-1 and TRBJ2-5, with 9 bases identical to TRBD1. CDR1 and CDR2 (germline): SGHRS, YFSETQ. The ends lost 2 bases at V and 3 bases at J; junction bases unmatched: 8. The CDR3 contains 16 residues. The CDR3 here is CASSLGQGRHEETQYF. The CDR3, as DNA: TGCGCCAGCAGCTTAGGACAGGGGAGGCACGAAGAGACCCAGTACTTC.

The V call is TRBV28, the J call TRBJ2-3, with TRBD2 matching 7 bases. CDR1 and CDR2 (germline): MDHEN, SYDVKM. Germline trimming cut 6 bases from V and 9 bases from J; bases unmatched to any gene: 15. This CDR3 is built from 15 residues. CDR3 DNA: TGTGCCAGCAGCCGAGCTAGCGGATGGGCGGGGACGCAGTATTTT. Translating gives CASSRASGWAGTQYF.

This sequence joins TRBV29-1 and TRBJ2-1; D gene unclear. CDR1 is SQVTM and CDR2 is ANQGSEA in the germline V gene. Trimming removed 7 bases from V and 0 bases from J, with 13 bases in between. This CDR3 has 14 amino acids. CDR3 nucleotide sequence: TGCAGCGCGGAAGAGATAAGCTCCTACAATGAGCAGTTCTTC. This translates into CSAEEISSYNEQFF.

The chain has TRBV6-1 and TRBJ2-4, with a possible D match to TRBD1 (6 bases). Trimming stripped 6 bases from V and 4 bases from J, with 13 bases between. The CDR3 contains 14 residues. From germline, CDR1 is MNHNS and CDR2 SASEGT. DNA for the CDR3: TGTGCCAGCAGGCGACAGGACTTAAAAAACATTCAGTACTTC. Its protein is CASRRQDLKNIQYF.

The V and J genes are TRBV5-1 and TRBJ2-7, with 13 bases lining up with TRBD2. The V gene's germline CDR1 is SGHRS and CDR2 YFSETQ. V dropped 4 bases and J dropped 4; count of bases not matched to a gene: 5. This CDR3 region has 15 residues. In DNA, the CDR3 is TGCGCCAGCAGCCCAAGGACTAGCGGGAGTTACGAGCAGTACTTC. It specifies CASSPRTSGSYEQYF.

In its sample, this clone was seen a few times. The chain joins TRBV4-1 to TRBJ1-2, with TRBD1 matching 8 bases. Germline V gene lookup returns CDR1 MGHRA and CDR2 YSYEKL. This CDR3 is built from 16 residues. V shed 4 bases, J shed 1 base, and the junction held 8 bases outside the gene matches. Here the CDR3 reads CASSRTGNLLNYGYTF. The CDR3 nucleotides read TGCGCCAGCAGCCGGACAGGGAACCTTCTTAACTATGGCTACACCTTC.

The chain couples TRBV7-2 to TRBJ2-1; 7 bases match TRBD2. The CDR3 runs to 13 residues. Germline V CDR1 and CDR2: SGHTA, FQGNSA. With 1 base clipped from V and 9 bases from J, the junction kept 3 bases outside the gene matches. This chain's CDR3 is CASSLGLATEQFF. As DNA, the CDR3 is TGTGCCAGCAGCTTAGGACTAGCCACTGAGCAGTTCTTC.

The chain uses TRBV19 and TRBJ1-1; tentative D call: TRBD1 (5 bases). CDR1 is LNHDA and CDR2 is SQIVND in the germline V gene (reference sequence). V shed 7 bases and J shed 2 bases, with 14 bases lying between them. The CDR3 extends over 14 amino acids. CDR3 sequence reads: CASIIGGTNTEAFF. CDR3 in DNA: TGTGCCAGTATCATCGGGGGGACCAACACTGAAGCTTTCTTT.

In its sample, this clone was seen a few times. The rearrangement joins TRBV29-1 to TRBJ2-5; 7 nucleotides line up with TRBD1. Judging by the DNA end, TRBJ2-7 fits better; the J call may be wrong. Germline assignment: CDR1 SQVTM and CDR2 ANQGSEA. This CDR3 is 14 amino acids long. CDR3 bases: TGCAGCGCAGAAGACAGGGCCTATGTCTACGAGCAGTACTTC. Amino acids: CSAEDRAYVYEQYF.

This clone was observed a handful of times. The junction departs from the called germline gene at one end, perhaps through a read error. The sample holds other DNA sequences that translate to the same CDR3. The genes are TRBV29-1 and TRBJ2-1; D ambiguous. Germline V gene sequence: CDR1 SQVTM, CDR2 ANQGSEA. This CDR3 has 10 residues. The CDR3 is CSVEDNEQFF. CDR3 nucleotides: TGCAGCGTTGAAGACAACGAGCAGTTCTTC.

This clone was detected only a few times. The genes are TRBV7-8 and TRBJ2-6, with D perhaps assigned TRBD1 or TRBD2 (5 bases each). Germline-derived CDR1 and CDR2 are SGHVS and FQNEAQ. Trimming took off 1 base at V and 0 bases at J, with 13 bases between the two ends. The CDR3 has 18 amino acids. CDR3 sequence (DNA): TGTGCCAGCAGCTTAGTTGGGACGGGAAGCTCTGGGGCCAACGTCCTGACTTTC. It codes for CASSLVGTGSSGANVLTF.

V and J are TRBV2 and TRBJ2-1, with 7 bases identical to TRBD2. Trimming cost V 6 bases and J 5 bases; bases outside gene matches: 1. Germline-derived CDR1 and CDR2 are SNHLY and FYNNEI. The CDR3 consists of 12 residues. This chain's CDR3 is CASRRENNEQFF. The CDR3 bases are TGTGCCAGCAGGCGGGAGAACAATGAGCAGTTCTTC.

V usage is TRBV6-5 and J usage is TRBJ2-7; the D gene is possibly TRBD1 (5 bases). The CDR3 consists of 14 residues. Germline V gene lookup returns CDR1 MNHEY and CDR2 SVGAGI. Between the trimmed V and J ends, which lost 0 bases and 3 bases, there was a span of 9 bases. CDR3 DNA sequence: TGTGCCAGCAGTTACTCCCAGGGATTCTACGAGCAGTACTTC. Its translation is CASSYSQGFYEQYF.

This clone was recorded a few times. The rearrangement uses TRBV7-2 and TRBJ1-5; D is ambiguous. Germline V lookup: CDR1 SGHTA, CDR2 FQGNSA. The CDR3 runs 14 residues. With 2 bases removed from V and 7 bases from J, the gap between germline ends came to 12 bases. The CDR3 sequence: CASSLSQLGQPQHF. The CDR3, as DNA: TGTGCCAGCAGCTTATCCCAGCTAGGCCAGCCCCAGCATTTT. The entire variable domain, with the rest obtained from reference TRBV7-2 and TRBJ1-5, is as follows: GAGVSQSPSNKVTEKGKDVELRCDPISGHTALYWYRQSLGQGLEFLIYFQGNSAPDKSGLPSDRFSAERTGGSVSTLTIQRTQQEDSAVYLCASSLSQLGQPQHFGDGTRLSIL.

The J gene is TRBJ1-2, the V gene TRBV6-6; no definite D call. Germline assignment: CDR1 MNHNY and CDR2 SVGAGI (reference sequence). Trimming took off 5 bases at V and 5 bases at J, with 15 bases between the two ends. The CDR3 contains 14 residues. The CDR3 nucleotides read TGTGCCAGCAGTCCCACGTCGAACGCTTATGGCTACACCTTC. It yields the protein CASSPTSNAYGYTF.

CDR3 loop: CASSQGVGLAGVTGELFF. CDR3 coding DNA: TGTGCCAGCAGCCAAGGAGTCGGGCTAGCGGGAGTCACCGGGGAGCTGTTTTTT. J is TRBJ2-2 and V is TRBV14; 10 bases match TRBD2. The germline V gene encodes CDR1 SGHDN and CDR2 FVKESK. With V trimmed by 1 base and J by 4 bases, 9 bases remained unmatched. The CDR3 sequence is 18 residues long.

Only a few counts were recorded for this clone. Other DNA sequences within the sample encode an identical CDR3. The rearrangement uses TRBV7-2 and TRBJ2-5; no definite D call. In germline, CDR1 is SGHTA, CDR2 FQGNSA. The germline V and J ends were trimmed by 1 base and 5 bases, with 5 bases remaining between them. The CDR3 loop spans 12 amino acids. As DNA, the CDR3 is TGTGCCAGCAGCTTAGGTCGGGAGACCCAGTACTTC. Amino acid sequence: CASSLGRETQYF.